This T cell receptor beta chain came from a study of blood T cell repertoires in COVID-19. This CDR3 has 15 residues. V dropped 1 base and J dropped 5; count of bases not matched to a gene: 3. Germline CDR1 SGHVS, CDR2 FNYEAQ. Sequencing was performed with immunoSEQ multiplex PCR; in TCRdb, only in-frame clones are kept and a portion is missing. This sample has 140,000 or so clones, with roughly 80% found just once. Cohorts were assigned according to the clinical history that participants reported. This receptor was identified in a man in his forties or fifties who had recovered from COVID-19. The chain combines TRBV7-6 with TRBJ2-1, with TRBD2 matching 9 bases. Sample: PBMCs or T cells enriched from blood (not recorded which). In DNA form, the CDR3 reads TGTGCCAGCAGCTTAGATGCGGGGGGGAACAATGAGCAGTTCTTC. Translated, it gives CASSLDAGGNNEQFF.